This T cell receptor (beta chain) was sequenced in a study of blood T cell repertoires in COVID-19. The protocol was immunoSEQ multiplex PCR, while the TCRdb copy is restricted to in-frame clones and leaves out a portion. The sample has over 90,000 clones; around 89% are singletons. Trimming cost V 5 bases and J 6 bases; bases outside gene matches: 2. Per the germline V gene, CDR1 is MDHEN and CDR2 is SYDVKM. This CDR3 comprises 12 residues. The chain combines TRBV28 with TRBJ1-2, with 8 bases fitting TRBD1. This receptor was taken from a woman aged 55 to 70 with acute or convalescent COVID-19. Sample: peripheral blood. CDR3 nucleotides: TGTGCCAGCAGTCAGGGGGCACATGGCTACACCTTC. Translated: CASSQGAHGYTF.